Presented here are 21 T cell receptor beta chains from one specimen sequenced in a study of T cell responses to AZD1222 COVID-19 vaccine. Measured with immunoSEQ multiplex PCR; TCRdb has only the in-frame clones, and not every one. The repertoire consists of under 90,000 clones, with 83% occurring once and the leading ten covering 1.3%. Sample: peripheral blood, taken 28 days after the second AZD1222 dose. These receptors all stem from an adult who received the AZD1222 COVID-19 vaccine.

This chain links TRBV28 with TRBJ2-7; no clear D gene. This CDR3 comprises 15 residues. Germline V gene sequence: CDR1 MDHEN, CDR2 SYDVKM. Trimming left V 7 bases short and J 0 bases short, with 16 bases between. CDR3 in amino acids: CASTLPGSSSYEQYF. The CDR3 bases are TGTGCCAGCACCCTTCCCGGGTCTAGCTCCTACGAGCAGTACTTC.

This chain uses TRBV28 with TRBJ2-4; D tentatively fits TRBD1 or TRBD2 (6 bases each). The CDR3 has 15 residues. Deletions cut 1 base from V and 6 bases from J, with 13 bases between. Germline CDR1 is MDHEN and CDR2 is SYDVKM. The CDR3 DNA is TGTGCCAGCAGTTTATCTGGCAGGGGAGGAAACATTCAGTACTTC. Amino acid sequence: CASSLSGRGGNIQYF. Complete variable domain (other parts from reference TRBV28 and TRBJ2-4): DVKVTQSSRYLVKRTGEKVFLECVQDMDHENMFWYRQDPGLGLRLIYFSYDVKMKEKGDIPEGYSVSREKKERFSLILESASTNQTSMYLCASSLSGRGGNIQYFGAGTRLSVL.

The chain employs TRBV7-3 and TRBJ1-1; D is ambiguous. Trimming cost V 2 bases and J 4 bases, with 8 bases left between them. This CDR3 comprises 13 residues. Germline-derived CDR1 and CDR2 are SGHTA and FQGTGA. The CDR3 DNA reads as TGTGCCAGCAGCTTAGCCGTGGGCACTGAAGCTTTCTTT. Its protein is CASSLAVGTEAFF.

CDR3: CASSPLDVDTEAFF. In DNA, the CDR3 is TGTGCCAGCAGTCCCCTCGATGTTGACACTGAAGCTTTCTTT. The chain is built from TRBV28 and TRBJ1-1; no definite D call. The CDR3 loop spans 14 amino acids. Germline loops: CDR1 MDHEN, CDR2 SYDVKM. Trimming pared 5 bases from V and 3 bases from J, leaving 13 bases between.

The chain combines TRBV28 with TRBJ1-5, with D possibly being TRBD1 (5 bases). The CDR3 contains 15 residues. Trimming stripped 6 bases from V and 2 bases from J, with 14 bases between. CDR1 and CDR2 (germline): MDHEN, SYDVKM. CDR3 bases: TGTGCCAGCAGACACCCCAGGGCGGGCAATCAGCCCCAGCATTTT. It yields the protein CASRHPRAGNQPQHF.

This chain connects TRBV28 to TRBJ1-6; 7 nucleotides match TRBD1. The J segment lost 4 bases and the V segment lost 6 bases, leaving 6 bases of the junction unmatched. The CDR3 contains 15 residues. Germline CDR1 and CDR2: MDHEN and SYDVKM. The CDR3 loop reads CASRVATGYNSPLHF. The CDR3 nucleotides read TGTGCCAGCAGGGTTGCGACAGGGTATAATTCACCCCTCCACTTT.

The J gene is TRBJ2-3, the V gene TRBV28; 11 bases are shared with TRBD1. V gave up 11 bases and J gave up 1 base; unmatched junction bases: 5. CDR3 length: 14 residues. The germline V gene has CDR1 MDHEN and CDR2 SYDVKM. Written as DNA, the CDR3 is TGTGCCGCCTCGGACAGGGGGCGCACAGATACGCAGTATTTT. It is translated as CAASDRGRTDTQYF.

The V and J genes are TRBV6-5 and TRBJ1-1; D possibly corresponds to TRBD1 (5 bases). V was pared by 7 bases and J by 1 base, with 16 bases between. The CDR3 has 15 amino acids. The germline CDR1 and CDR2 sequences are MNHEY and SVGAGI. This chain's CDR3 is CASKPTRQGNTEAFF. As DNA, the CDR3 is TGTGCCAGCAAACCGACCCGCCAGGGGAACACTGAAGCTTTCTTT.

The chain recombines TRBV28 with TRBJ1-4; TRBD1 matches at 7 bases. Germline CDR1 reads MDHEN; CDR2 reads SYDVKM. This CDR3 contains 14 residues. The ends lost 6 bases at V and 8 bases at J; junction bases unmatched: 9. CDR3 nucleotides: TGTGCCAGCAGCACCGGACAGGAGTGGGAAAAACTGTTTTTT. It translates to CASSTGQEWEKLFF.

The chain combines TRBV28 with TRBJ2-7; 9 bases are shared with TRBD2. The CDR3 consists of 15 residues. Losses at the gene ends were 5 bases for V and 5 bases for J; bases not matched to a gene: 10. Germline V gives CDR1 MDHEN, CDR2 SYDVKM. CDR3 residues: CASSPLGAGGNEQYF. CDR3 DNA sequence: TGTGCCAGCAGTCCCCTAGGAGCGGGAGGAAACGAGCAGTACTTC. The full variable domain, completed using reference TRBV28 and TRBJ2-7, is DVKVTQSSRYLVKRTGEKVFLECVQDMDHENMFWYRQDPGLGLRLIYFSYDVKMKEKGDIPEGYSVSREKKERFSLILESASTNQTSMYLCASSPLGAGGNEQYFGPGTRLTVT.

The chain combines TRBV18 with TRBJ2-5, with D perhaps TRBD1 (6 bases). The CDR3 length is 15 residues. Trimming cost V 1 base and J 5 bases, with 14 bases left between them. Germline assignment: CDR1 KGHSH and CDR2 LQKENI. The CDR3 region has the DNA TGTGCCAGCTCACCACTCCCAGGGGTAGGTGAGACCCAGTACTTC. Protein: CASSPLPGVGETQYF.

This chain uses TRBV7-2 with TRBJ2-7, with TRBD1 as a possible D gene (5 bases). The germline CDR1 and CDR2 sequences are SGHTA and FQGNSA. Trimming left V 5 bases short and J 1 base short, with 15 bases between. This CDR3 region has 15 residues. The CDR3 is CASSPQKGRSYEQYF. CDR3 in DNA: TGTGCCAGCAGCCCACAAAAGGGGCGTTCCTACGAGCAGTACTTC.

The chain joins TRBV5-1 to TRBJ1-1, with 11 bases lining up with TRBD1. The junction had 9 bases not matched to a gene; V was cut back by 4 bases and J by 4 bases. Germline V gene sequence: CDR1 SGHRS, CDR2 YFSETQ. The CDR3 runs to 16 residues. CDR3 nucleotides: TGCGCCAGCAGCCGTACAACCGGGACAGGGGGCACTGAAGCTTTCTTT. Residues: CASSRTTGTGGTEAFF.

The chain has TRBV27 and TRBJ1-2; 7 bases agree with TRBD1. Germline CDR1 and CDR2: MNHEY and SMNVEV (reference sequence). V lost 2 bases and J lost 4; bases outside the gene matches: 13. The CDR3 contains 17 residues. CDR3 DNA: TGTGCCAGCAGTTTAACCGGACAGGTTCCGGGGACCTATGGCTACACCTTC. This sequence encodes CASSLTGQVPGTYGYTF.

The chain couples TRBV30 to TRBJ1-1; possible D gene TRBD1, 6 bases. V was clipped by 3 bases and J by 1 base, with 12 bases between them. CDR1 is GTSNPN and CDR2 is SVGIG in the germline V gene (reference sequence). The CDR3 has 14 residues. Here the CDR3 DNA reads TGTGCCTGGAGCCCGGGACACCCGAACACTGAAGCTTTCTTT. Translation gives CAWSPGHPNTEAFF.

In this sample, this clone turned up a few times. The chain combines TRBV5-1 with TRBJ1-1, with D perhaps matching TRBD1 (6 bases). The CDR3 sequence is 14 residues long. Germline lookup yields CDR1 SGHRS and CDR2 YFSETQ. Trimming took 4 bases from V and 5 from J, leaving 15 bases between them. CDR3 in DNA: TGCGCCAGCAGCACCCAGGGGCGGGGAACTGAAGCTTTCTTT. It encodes CASSTQGRGTEAFF.

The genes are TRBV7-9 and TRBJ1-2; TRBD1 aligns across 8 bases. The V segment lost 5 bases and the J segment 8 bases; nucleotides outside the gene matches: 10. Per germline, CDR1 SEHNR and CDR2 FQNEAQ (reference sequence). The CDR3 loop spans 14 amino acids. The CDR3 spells CASSRITRGRGYTF. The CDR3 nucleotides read TGTGCCAGCAGCCGAATCACCAGGGGGCGGGGCTACACCTTC.

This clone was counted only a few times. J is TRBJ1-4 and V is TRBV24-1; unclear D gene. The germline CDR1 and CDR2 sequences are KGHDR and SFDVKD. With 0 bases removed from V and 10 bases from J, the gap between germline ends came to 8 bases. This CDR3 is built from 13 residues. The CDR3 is CATSDLTNGKLFF. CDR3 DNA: TGTGCCACCAGTGATTTGACCAACGGAAAACTGTTTTTT.

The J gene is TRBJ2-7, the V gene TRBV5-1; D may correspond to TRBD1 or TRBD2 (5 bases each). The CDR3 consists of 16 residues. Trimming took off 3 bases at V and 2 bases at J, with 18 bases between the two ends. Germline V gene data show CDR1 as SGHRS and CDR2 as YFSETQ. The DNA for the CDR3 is TGCGCCAGCAGCTGGGACCGACAGACCGCCGCCTACGAGCAGTACTTC. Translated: CASSWDRQTAAYEQYF.

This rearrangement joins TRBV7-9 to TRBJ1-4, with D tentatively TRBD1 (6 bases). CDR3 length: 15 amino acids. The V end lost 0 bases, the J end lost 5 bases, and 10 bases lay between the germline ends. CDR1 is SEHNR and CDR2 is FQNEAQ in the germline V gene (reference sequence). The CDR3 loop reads CASSLATGLNEKLFF. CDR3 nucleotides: TGTGCCAGCAGCTTAGCGACAGGATTAAATGAAAAACTGTTTTTT.

Here the CDR3 DNA reads TGTGCCAGCAGCCAATCCTTTGGGAAGCAGCCCCAGCATTTT. Protein sequence: CASSQSFGKQPQHF. V is TRBV3-1 (or the pseudogene TRBV3-2) and J is TRBJ1-5, with D hard to call. The CDR3 is 14 residues long. Germline-derived CDR1 and CDR2 are LGHDT and YNNKEL (reference sequence). V dropped 2 bases and J dropped 7 bases, with 12 bases sitting between them.